The text below deals with one TCR beta chain. Its antigen is undetermined. The data stem from a study of post-analysis software for immune sequencing data. The wider study: The study covered relapsing-remitting, secondary progressive and progressive-relapsing courses of multiple sclerosis.

Study conclusions and caveats: Compared with controls, patients had more of five TRBV segments, including TRBV5-6, TRBV5-1 and TRBV20-1. Controls' normalized Chao1 diversity significantly exceeded that of multiple sclerosis patients. Batch-matched samples strongly co-clustered by F measure.

CDR3 length equals 14 residues. V lost 5 bases and J lost 2; bases outside the gene matches: 4. TCR beta libraries were prepared from cDNA with unique molecular identifiers. The source material, 1 to 10 million T cells, gave rise to 500,000 or so cDNA molecules. TCRdb used MiXCR to reprocess the PCR reads, holding one entry per CDR3 protein. The table has fewer than 850,000 distinct CDR3 sequences, just over 45% seen once. This TCR came from a girl between 5 and 17 years old with multiple sclerosis. Sequences were obtained from blood. J is TRBJ2-7 and V is TRBV12-3 or TRBV12-4, with TRBD2 matching 9 bases. Here the CDR3 reads CASSISGGAYEQYF. The CDR3, as DNA: TGTGCCAGCAGTATTAGCGGGGGAGCCTACGAGCAGTACTTC.